Below, 31 T cell receptor beta chains from the same sample are listed, as sequenced in a study of T-cell reconstitution after alpha-beta-depleted transplantation in children (dated by TCRdb to the mid-2010s). The library relied on PCR. The sequencer listed for this sample is Illumina HiSeq 2500. TCR library preparation used molecular barcoding, with unique molecular identifiers applied to normalize quantification of the TCRbeta repertoire. TCRdb redid the processing of the public reads, applying fastp at Q25 and MiXCR, and retained in-frame beta chains. All rows with the same CDR3 protein become a single entry with the most common DNA and genes. The sample table lists about 230,000 distinct CDR3 sequences, 12% of them with a count of one. Roughly 2.6% of the sample rests with the top ten. Sequenced material: PBMCs from the stem cell graft donor, taken from the stem cell graft. These receptors originate from a human donor who donated a stem cell graft to a child with acute lymphoblastic leukemia.

In its sample, this clonotype was seen many times. This chain links TRBV7-2 with TRBJ2-3; 7 bases fit TRBD1. Germline CDR1 SGHTA, CDR2 FQGNSA. The CDR3 is 15 residues long. With 6 bases clipped from V and 0 bases from J, the junction kept 6 bases outside the gene matches. This chain's CDR3 is CASSGQATSTDTQYF. In DNA form, the CDR3 reads TGTGCCAGCAGTGGACAGGCAACTAGCACAGATACGCAGTATTTT.

Ten or more counts support this clonotype. The V call is TRBV29-1, the J call TRBJ2-7, with D tentatively TRBD1 (5 bases). Trimming stripped 7 bases from V and 3 bases from J, with 16 bases between. Germline values: CDR1 SQVTM, CDR2 ANQGSEA. The length of the CDR3 is 13 residues. CDR3 loop: CSAQSGLYYEQYF. CDR3 bases: TGCAGCGCTCAATCAGGGCTCTACTACGAGCAGTACTTC.

This clonotype was counted many times. The V and J genes are TRBV15 and TRBJ1-1; D gene ambiguous. V gave up 7 bases and J gave up 6 bases, with 18 bases separating them. The CDR3 contains 14 residues. Germline V gives CDR1 LNHNV, CDR2 YYDKDF (reference sequence). The CDR3 nucleotides read TGTGCCACCAACCCGGGGATAGGTCGACCTGAAGCTTTCTTT. It is translated as CATNPGIGRPEAFF.

This clonotype was detected ten times or more. The chain is built from TRBV6-1 and TRBJ2-1; D might be TRBD1 (6 bases). Trimming took 4 bases from V and 8 from J, leaving 15 bases between them. The germline CDR1 and CDR2 sequences are MNHNS and SASEGT. The CDR3 runs 14 residues. The CDR3 region is CASSAMTGRDEQFF. As DNA, the CDR3 is TGTGCCAGCAGTGCGATGACAGGTCGGGATGAGCAGTTCTTC.

At least ten counts were recorded for this clonotype. The chain joins TRBV9 to TRBJ2-1, with a tentative D call TRBD2 (5 bases). Germline values: CDR1 SGDLS, CDR2 YYNGEE. The CDR3 extends over 13 amino acids. With 0 bases removed from V and 6 bases from J, the gap between germline ends came to 7 bases. The DNA for the CDR3 is TGTGCCAGCAGCGTAGACGGGATCAATGAGCAGTTCTTC. As protein: CASSVDGINEQFF. The variable domain in full, with the rest retrieved from reference TRBV9 and TRBJ2-1, is DSGVTQTPKHLITATGQRVTLRCSPRSGDLSVYWYQQSLDQGLQFLIQYYNGEERAKGNILERFSAQQFPDLHSELNLSSLELGDSALYFCASSVDGINEQFFGPGTRLTVL.

This clonotype was seen at least ten times. This rearrangement joins TRBV5-1 to TRBJ2-1, with 11 positions matching TRBD2. Germline V gives CDR1 SGHRS, CDR2 YFSETQ. The CDR3 is made up of 16 amino acids. V shed 3 bases and J 9 bases; nucleotides not matched to a gene: 11. The CDR3 reads CASSSSSGRMWSEQFF. CDR3 DNA sequence: TGCGCCAGCAGCTCCTCTAGCGGGAGGATGTGGAGTGAGCAGTTCTTC.

This clonotype was counted at least ten times. V is TRBV7-2 and J is TRBJ1-4, with a possible D match to TRBD1 (5 bases). V was cut by 5 bases and J by 8 bases, with 12 bases left in between. CDR1 SGHTA and CDR2 FQGNSA come from the germline V gene. This CDR3 spans 13 amino acids. CDR3 residues: CASSRGLQEKLFF. CDR3 nucleotides: TGTGCCAGCAGCCGGGGACTGCAGGAAAAACTGTTTTTT.

This clonotype was observed many times. The rearrangement joins TRBV20-1 to TRBJ2-5, with unresolved D. Germline V lookup: CDR1 DFQATT, CDR2 SNEGSKA (reference sequence). The V end lost 0 bases, the J end lost 4 bases, and 9 bases lay between the germline ends. This CDR3 comprises 13 residues. The CDR3 nucleotides read TGCAGTGCTAGAGATGGGGTGAGAGAGACCCAGTACTTC. Translation gives CSARDGVRETQYF.

This clonotype was observed at least ten times. V and J are TRBV29-1 and TRBJ1-5; 10 positions match TRBD1. The V segment lost 6 bases and the J segment 0 bases; nucleotides outside the gene matches: 14. Germline V gives CDR1 SQVTM, CDR2 ANQGSEA. CDR3 length: 18 residues. CDR3 amino acids: CSVKRPGQGYYSNQPQHF. The DNA of the CDR3 is TGCAGCGTAAAAAGACCGGGACAGGGGTATTATAGCAATCAGCCCCAGCATTTT. The full variable domain, completed using reference TRBV29-1 and TRBJ1-5, is SAVISQKPSRDICQRGTSLTIQCQVDSQVTMMFWYRQQPGQSLTLIATANQGSEATYESGFVIDKFPISRPNLTFSTLTVSNMSPEDSSIYLCSVKRPGQGYYSNQPQHFGDGTRLSIL.

The sample holds many counts of this clonotype. This chain uses TRBV20-1 with TRBJ2-5; 12 bases agree with TRBD1. This CDR3 contains 14 residues. Trimming cost V 7 bases and J 4 bases; bases outside gene matches: 7. Germline-derived CDR1 and CDR2 are DFQATT and SNEGSKA (reference sequence). The CDR3 DNA follows: TGCAGTGTATGGGACAGGGGGCTTGGAGAGACCCAGTACTTC. Residues: CSVWDRGLGETQYF.

This clonotype was seen at least ten times. V and J are TRBV3-1 and TRBJ2-7, with D perhaps assigned TRBD1 or TRBD2 (6 bases each). Germline V CDR1 and CDR2: LGHDT, YNNKEL (reference sequence). The CDR3 consists of 17 residues. Trimming removed 3 bases at V and 6 bases at J, with 24 bases between. For the CDR3, the DNA is TGTGCCAGCAGCCACCATACCCCCACTTGGGGGGCCGGCGAGCAGTACTTC. This gives the protein CASSHHTPTWGAGEQYF.

This clonotype was detected a few times. This chain links TRBV20-1 with TRBJ2-2; TRBD1 agrees at 7 bases. CDR3 size: 15 residues. The junction had 3 bases not matched to a gene; V was cut back by 2 bases and J by 0 bases. Germline CDR1 DFQATT, CDR2 SNEGSKA (reference sequence). The CDR3 sequence is CSARTGTANTGELFF. CDR3 in DNA: TGCAGTGCTAGAACCGGGACAGCGAACACCGGGGAGCTGTTTTTT.

This clonotype showed up many times. This chain joins TRBV27 and TRBJ2-2; 10 bases are shared with TRBD1. Germline CDR1 reads MNHEY; CDR2 reads SMNVEV (reference sequence). This CDR3 region has 16 residues. Trimming took 2 bases from V and 2 from J; bases not matched to a gene: 2. The CDR3 DNA follows: TGTGCCAGCAGTTTAGACAGGGGGCGCAACACCGGGGAGCTGTTTTTT. This codes for CASSLDRGRNTGELFF.

This clonotype was found many times. The chain joins TRBV29-1 to TRBJ1-1; D remains ambiguous. The CDR3 contains 10 residues. Trimming left V 4 bases short and J 11 bases short, with 11 bases between. The germline V gene has CDR1 SQVTM and CDR2 ANQGSEA. CDR3 loop: CSVANPVAFF. The CDR3 bases are TGCAGCGTTGCTAACCCGGTTGCTTTCTTT.

Ten or more counts support this clonotype. The chain is built from TRBV7-2 and TRBJ1-3; the D gene is possibly TRBD1 (5 bases). Germline CDR1 is SGHTA and CDR2 is FQGNSA. Between the trimmed V and J ends, which lost 2 bases and 4 bases, there was a span of 9 bases. CDR3 length: 14 residues. The DNA of the CDR3 is TGTGCCAGCAGCTTATCCCAGGGCGGAAACACCATATATTTT. Protein sequence: CASSLSQGGNTIYF.

This clonotype was recorded at least ten times. The chain links TRBV6-5 to TRBJ2-7, with D perhaps TRBD2 (6 bases). The CDR3 is 11 amino acids. Deletions cut 6 bases from V and 4 bases from J, with 7 bases between. Germline V CDR1 and CDR2: MNHEY, SVGAGI. CDR3 protein: CASRDYYEQYF. For the CDR3, the DNA is TGTGCCAGCAGGGACTATTACGAGCAGTACTTC.

This clonotype occurred many times. J is TRBJ1-5 and V is TRBV29-1; D is unclear. Germline-derived CDR1 and CDR2 are SQVTM and ANQGSEA. The ends were cut back, 5 bases at V and 5 bases at J, with 16 bases in the middle. The length of the CDR3 is 14 residues. CDR3 region: CSVTGSGRDQPQHF. DNA of the CDR3: TGCAGCGTTACTGGTAGCGGGAGGGATCAGCCCCAGCATTTT.

This clonotype was counted ten times or more. The J gene is TRBJ2-1, the V gene TRBV12-3 or TRBV12-4; a weak D match, TRBD1 (6 bases). The CDR3 extends over 13 amino acids. V lost 7 bases, J lost 5 bases, and 12 bases lay in between. The CDR3 is CASNPGQDNEQFF. The CDR3, as DNA: TGTGCCAGCAATCCGGGACAAGACAATGAGCAGTTCTTC.

As regards this clonotype: Possible read error: a much larger clone is one base away. The chain uses TRBV5-1 and TRBJ1-5; D is unresolved. The germline gives CDR1 SGHRS, CDR2 YFSETQ. CDR3 length: 13 amino acids. The ends were cut back, 8 bases at V and 2 bases at J, with 11 bases in the middle. The CDR3 loop is CASRGRGNQPQHF. The CDR3 DNA follows: TGCGCCAGTCGAGGACGGGGCAATCAGCCCCAGCATTTT.

This clonotype was seen at least ten times. This chain links TRBV6-1 with TRBJ2-1, with TRBD1 matching 9 bases. This CDR3 is 14 amino acids long. V lost 10 bases, J lost 0 bases, and 4 bases stayed unmatched. The V gene's germline CDR1 is MNHNS and CDR2 SASEGT. Here the CDR3 DNA reads TGTGCCACCTGGACAGGGGCCTCCTACAATGAGCAGTTCTTC. Translation: CATWTGASYNEQFF.

There are many counts of this clonotype. J is TRBJ1-2 and V is TRBV21-1. TRBV21-1 is marked as a pseudogene. The CDR3 is 13 residues long. This chain's CDR3 is CASSKGLHYGYTF. The CDR3 DNA sequence: TGTGCCAGCAGCAAAGGACTACACTATGGCTACACCTTC.

This chain uses TRBV3-1 with TRBJ2-5; perhaps TRBD2 as D (6 bases). Trimming removed 6 bases at V and 2 bases at J, with 13 bases between. The CDR3 extends over 14 amino acids. The germline V gene has CDR1 LGHDT and CDR2 YNNKEL (reference sequence). The CDR3 sequence: CASSQRRAQETQYF. CDR3 nucleotides: TGTGCCAGCAGTCAAAGGAGGGCACAAGAGACCCAGTACTTC.

This clonotype came up many times. The chain uses TRBV9 and TRBJ1-5; D gene uncertain. Germline lookup yields CDR1 SGDLS and CDR2 YYNGEE. The germline V and J ends were trimmed by 0 bases and 4 bases, with 5 bases remaining between them. This CDR3 region has 13 residues. The CDR3: CASSVDGNQPQHF. CDR3 nucleotide sequence: TGTGCCAGCAGCGTAGACGGTAATCAGCCCCAGCATTTT.

This clonotype was seen a few times. This chain links TRBV7-2 with TRBJ2-5, with a tentative D call TRBD2 (7 bases). The germline V and J ends were trimmed by 5 bases and 2 bases, with 18 bases remaining between them. The germline gives CDR1 SGHTA, CDR2 FQGNSA. CDR3 length: 16 amino acids. The CDR3 sequence: CASSGLGGGPQETQYF. In DNA form, the CDR3 reads TGTGCCAGCAGCGGGCTTGGCGGGGGCCCTCAAGAGACCCAGTACTTC.

Turning to this clonotype: At one end, the junction sequence differs from germline, possibly due to a read error. This chain uses TRBV11-1 with TRBJ2-6; 7 bases map to TRBD1. The germline gives CDR1 SGHAT, CDR2 FQDESV (reference sequence). The CDR3 spans 22 residues. The CDR3 bases are TGTGCCAGCAGCTTAGCTAGAGCTGGGACAGCAGTTTCTATCTCTGGGGCCAACGGCCTGACTTTC. Protein product: CASSLARAGTAVSISGANGLTF.

This clonotype was observed many times. The chain combines TRBV18 with TRBJ2-5, with D unresolved. This CDR3 is 16 amino acids long. V lost 3 bases, J lost 3 bases, and 17 bases lay in between. Germline CDR1 reads KGHSH; CDR2 reads LQKENI. CDR3 nucleotides: TGTGCCAGCTCACCGTACACTGCGGTTTTAGAAGAGACCCAGTACTTC. Its protein is CASSPYTAVLEETQYF.

This clonotype was recorded at least ten times. The chain has TRBV14 and TRBJ2-2; 7 nucleotides agree with TRBD1. CDR3 length: 15 residues. V gave up 2 bases and J gave up 6 bases; unmatched junction bases: 6. Germline CDR1 reads SGHDN; CDR2 reads FVKESK. This CDR3 is CASSQIPGTAGELFF. CDR3 DNA sequence: TGTGCCAGCAGCCAAATTCCAGGGACAGCCGGGGAGCTGTTTTTT.

This clonotype was observed many times. CDR3 sequence reads: CASSQDSTSGGTDTQYF. The CDR3, as DNA: TGTGCCAGCAGCCAAGATTCGACTAGCGGGGGCACAGATACGCAGTATTTT. The V call is TRBV3-1, the J call TRBJ2-3; 11 positions agree with TRBD2. With 0 bases clipped from V and 1 base from J, the junction kept 3 bases outside the gene matches. This CDR3 has 17 amino acids. CDR1 and CDR2 from the germline V gene are LGHDT and YNNKEL (reference sequence).

Many counts were recorded for this clonotype. The rearrangement joins TRBV4-1 to TRBJ1-6; weak D call: TRBD1 (5 bases). Germline values: CDR1 MGHRA, CDR2 YSYEKL. V was shortened by 2 bases and J by 10 bases, with 21 bases between the two germline ends. CDR3 length: 17 amino acids. DNA of the CDR3: TGCGCCAGCAGCCAACCCCCGGGGGAAGGAGTTGTATCACCCCTCCACTTT. As protein: CASSQPPGEGVVSPLHF.

The CDR3 spells CASSDRQGFQEKLFF. Here the CDR3 DNA reads TGTGCCAGCAGCGACCGACAGGGTTTTCAAGAAAAACTGTTTTTT. This chain links TRBV7-9 with TRBJ1-4; TRBD1 aligns across 7 bases. The CDR3 runs 15 residues. Germline loops: CDR1 SEHNR, CDR2 FQNEAQ (reference sequence). V shed 5 bases and J 8 bases; nucleotides not matched to a gene: 11.

This clonotype was recorded at least ten times. The chain uses TRBV7-6 and TRBJ2-7; possible D gene TRBD1, 6 bases. The CDR3 has 16 residues. V was shortened by 0 bases and J by 3 bases, with 15 bases between the two germline ends. Looked up from germline, CDR1 is SGHVS and CDR2 is FNYEAQ. CDR3 in amino acids: CASSLASQGDLYEQYF. CDR3 bases: TGTGCCAGCAGCTTAGCCTCACAGGGAGATCTCTACGAGCAGTACTTC. Using reference TRBV7-6 and TRBJ2-7 for the parts outside the CDR3, the full variable domain is GAGVSQSPRYKVTKRGQDVALRCDPISGHVSLYWYRQALGQGPEFLTYFNYEAQQDKSGLPNDRFSAERPEGSISTLTIQRTEQRDSAMYRCASSLASQGDLYEQYFGPGTRLTVT.